This T cell receptor beta chain originates from a study of blood T cell repertoires in COVID-19 (dated by TCRdb to about 2020). About the full investigation: Collaborator samples came from the United States, Italy and Spain and covered acute and convalescent phases of COVID-19. The prospective study material was composed of cDNA or gDNA derived from T cells, B-cell-depleted T cells, or PBMCs. The samples were drawn from two sources: the first 160 participants of the ongoing ImmuneRACE study, and some 1,300 subjects contributed by 6 global collaborators. The repertoires were made available in a free public database intended to serve as a resource for research on the immune response to SARS-CoV-2. The sample metadata nearly always contained a de-identified subject ID, COVID-19 status, age in years and sex. Where HLA class I and class II types were available, the types were taken from metadata supplied by the sample provider, not from assay-based typing. Deeply sampled blood TCRbeta repertoires from subjects exposed to, actively infected with, or recovered from COVID-19 were included in the dataset. Results the study describes overall, beyond this receptor: How much clinical and demographic metadata was included differed by source and by participant, and the metadata was provided uncurated.

The CDR3 numbers 14 residues from cysteine through phenylalanine. Of all the DNA, just the CDR3 is kept, 42 bases in frame from base 1. The germline V gene specifies SGHTA as CDR1 and FQGNSA as CDR2. V lost 5 bases and J lost 8 bases; the stretch between them is 15 bases long. TCRbeta CDR3 regions were amplified from genomic DNA by means of the immunoSEQ Assay, a bias-controlled multiplex PCR. The authors' pipeline ran thus. The number of nucleated cells in each sample was estimated from the amplification of reference gene primers within the assay. Sequence reads were collapsed and filtered to measure the absolute abundance of every unique TCRbeta CDR3 rearrangement. For each sample, productive Simpson clonality was calculated as the square root of Simpson's diversity index over productive rearrangements. TCRdb took this table from immuneACCESS and kept in-frame rearrangements with V and J called. Such tables lack part of the clones; where checked against another copy, unresolved V genes explain under half of the gap, and the rest is unexplained. V, J and clone size are taken as reported in that table, and D and trimming were inferred from the DNA itself. The sample table records some 17,000 clones; roughly 80% of these occur just once. The ten top clones hold 11% of the sample.

Points on this clone: Its antigen has not been determined. Per-base quality was not reported, and no clone a single base away is much larger than it.

Whole blood was collected in K2EDTA tubes by collaborating institutions according to the institutions' own protocols. For TCRbeta analysis, collaborators shipped samples as frozen whole blood, isolated PBMCs, or DNA extracted from either of those sample types. This receptor was taken from an older man with acute or convalescent COVID-19. This chain joins TRBV7-2 to TRBJ1-4; the D segment could be TRBD1, given 6 matching bases. Sequenced: peripheral blood. The CDR3 reads CASSPGDPWEKLFF. DNA sequence: TGTGCCAGCAGCCCAGGGGACCCTTGGGAAAAACTGTTTTTT.